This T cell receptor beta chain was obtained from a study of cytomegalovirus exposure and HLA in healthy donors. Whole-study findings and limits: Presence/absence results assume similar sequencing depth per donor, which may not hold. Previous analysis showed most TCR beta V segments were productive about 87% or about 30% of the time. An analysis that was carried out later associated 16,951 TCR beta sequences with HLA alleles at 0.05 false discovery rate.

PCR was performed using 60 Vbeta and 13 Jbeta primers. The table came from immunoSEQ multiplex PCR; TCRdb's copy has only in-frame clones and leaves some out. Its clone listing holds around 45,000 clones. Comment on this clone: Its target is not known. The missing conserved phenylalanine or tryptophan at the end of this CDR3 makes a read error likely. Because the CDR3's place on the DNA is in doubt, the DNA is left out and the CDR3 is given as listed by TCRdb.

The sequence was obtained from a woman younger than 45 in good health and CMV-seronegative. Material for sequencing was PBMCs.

CDR3: CASSIGRDTGSFLSI. The V gene is TRBV19, the J gene TRBJ1-1; whether TRBD1, the table's D call, matches the DNA was not checked. CDR1 and CDR2 (germline): LNHDA, SQIVND (reference sequence). The CDR3 is made up of 15 amino acids, end residues included.